Here is one TCR beta chain with its context. TCRdb keeps only in-frame clones here, not all; method: immunoSEQ multiplex PCR. The sample includes about 32,000 clones, 75% to 85% of them seen just once. Germline CDR1 is SGHVS and CDR2 is FQNEAQ. The junction had 3 bases not matched to a gene; V was cut back by 5 bases and J by 2 bases. This CDR3 is 14 amino acids long. This sample was included in a study of radiotherapy plus CTLA-4 blockade in lung cancer. The gene calls are TRBV7-8 and TRBJ2-5, with 9 bases identical to TRBD2. This sequence originates from a human donor with non-small cell lung cancer that progressed on radiotherapy plus ipilimumab. The material sequenced was peripheral blood, taken from a patient treated with radiotherapy plus ipilimumab. CDR3 protein: CASSNLAGQETQYF. The CDR3 DNA reads as TGTGCCAGCAGCAACCTAGCGGGGCAAGAGACCCAGTACTTC.